The 16 T cell receptor beta chains given below trace back to one sample, sequenced in a study of blood T cell repertoires in COVID-19. TCRdb keeps only in-frame clones here, not all; method: immunoSEQ multiplex PCR. This sample has a few hundred thousand clones, with approximately 85% found just once. The specimen was peripheral blood. Receptors were obtained from a human donor with COVID-19, enrolled during active disease. The donor label of this sample is uncertain.

The genes are TRBV4-3 and TRBJ1-2, with 7 bases aligning to TRBD1. The length of the CDR3 is 16 residues. Germline loops: CDR1 LGHNA, CDR2 YSLEER. J was trimmed by 2 bases and V by 0 bases; bases with no gene match: 6. The CDR3: CASSQDIATGNYGYTF. The CDR3 DNA is TGCGCCAGCAGCCAAGATATCGCGACAGGGAACTATGGCTACACCTTC.

The rearrangement uses TRBV30 and TRBJ1-1; TRBD1 might be the D (6 bases). Germline values: CDR1 GTSNPN, CDR2 SVGIG (reference sequence). Trimming took off 2 bases at V and 10 bases at J, with 23 bases between the two ends. This CDR3 is 15 amino acids long. The CDR3 DNA reads as TGTGCCTGGAGTATTGGGGGCCTAAGGGGAGTGCGAGCTTTCTTT. Amino acids: CAWSIGGLRGVRAFF.

This clone was observed a single time. The chain recombines TRBV6-2 or TRBV6-3 with TRBJ1-4, with TRBD1 matching over 7 bases. Germline V CDR1 and CDR2: MNHEY, SVGEGT. The J segment lost 8 bases and the V segment lost 5 bases, leaving 8 bases of the junction unmatched. The CDR3 is 14 residues long. CDR3 region: CASSTPGTAEKLFF. The CDR3 DNA reads TGTGCCAGCAGTACCCCCGGGACAGCGGAAAAACTGTTTTTT.

The rearrangement uses TRBV9 and TRBJ1-1; 8 bases are a match to TRBD1. Germline V gene sequence: CDR1 SGDLS, CDR2 YYNGEE. V trimming: 3 bases; J trimming: 0 bases; junction bases outside the gene matches: 10. There are 17 residues in the CDR3. Written as DNA, the CDR3 is TGTGCCAGCAGCGCGACAGGGGATCGGCTTGTGAACACTGAAGCTTTCTTT. Amino acid sequence: CASSATGDRLVNTEAFF. Filled out from reference TRBV9 and TRBJ1-1, the complete variable domain reads DSGVTQTPKHLITATGQRVTLRCSPRSGDLSVYWYQQSLDQGLQFLIQYYNGEERAKGNILERFSAQQFPDLHSELNLSSLELGDSALYFCASSATGDRLVNTEAFFGQGTRLTVV.

The gene calls are TRBV5-1 and TRBJ2-7; TRBD1 agrees at 8 bases. J was trimmed by 4 bases and V by 4 bases; bases with no gene match: 7. The germline V gene encodes CDR1 SGHRS and CDR2 YFSETQ. The CDR3 is 14 residues long. CDR3 sequence (DNA): TGCGCCAGCAGCAATTCAGGGGGCGGTTACGAGCAGTACTTC. Translation: CASSNSGGGYEQYF.

The CDR3 DNA follows: TGTGCCAGCAGTTTCCGGACAGGGGTGAATGAGCAGTTCTTC. Translation gives CASSFRTGVNEQFF. The chain combines TRBV28 with TRBJ2-1; 9 bases are a match to TRBD1. There are 14 residues in the CDR3. V lost 3 bases to trimming and J lost 7 bases; unmatched junction nucleotides: 4. Per the germline V gene, CDR1 is MDHEN and CDR2 is SYDVKM.

V is TRBV21-1 and J is TRBJ2-1; the table's D call, TRBD2, has no DNA check behind it. TRBV21-1 is a documented pseudogene. The CDR3 sequence is 13 residues long. Written as DNA, the CDR3 is TGTGCCACCCGGGAGAAGGGGTACAATGAGCAGTTCTTC. Translation gives CATREKGYNEQFF.

This sequence joins TRBV7-2 and TRBJ2-3, with no clear D. The V end lost 7 bases, the J end lost 0 bases, and 11 bases lay between the germline ends. CDR3 length: 14 residues. Germline V gene lookup returns CDR1 SGHTA and CDR2 FQGNSA. The CDR3 sequence: CASKEWVSTDTQYF. CDR3 coding DNA: TGTGCCAGCAAGGAGTGGGTTAGCACAGATACGCAGTATTTT.

The genes are TRBV7-2 and TRBJ2-7; 7 nucleotides agree with TRBD1. The CDR3 length is 14 residues. The trim removed 3 bases at V and 0 bases at J, leaving 2 bases unmatched. Germline values: CDR1 SGHTA, CDR2 FQGNSA. For the CDR3, the DNA is TGTGCCAGCAGCTTCCGGGACAGCTCCTACGAGCAGTACTTC. Encoded protein: CASSFRDSSYEQYF.

J is TRBJ2-1 and V is TRBV5-1, with 7 bases that match TRBD2. The J segment lost 5 bases and the V segment lost 1 base, leaving 6 bases of the junction unmatched. Germline values: CDR1 SGHRS, CDR2 YFSETQ. The length of the CDR3 is 15 residues. In DNA form, the CDR3 reads TGCGCCAGCAGCTTGTTGGCGGGAGCCCACAATGAGCAGTTCTTC. It codes for CASSLLAGAHNEQFF.

The chain uses TRBV19 and TRBJ2-5; TRBD1 is a possible D gene (7 bases). The CDR3 has 12 residues. Deletions cut 11 bases from V and 4 bases from J, with 14 bases between. Germline V gene sequence: CDR1 LNHDA, CDR2 SQIVND (reference sequence). This CDR3 is CASGGPSETQYF. Here the CDR3 DNA reads TGTGCCTCAGGGGGGCCTTCAGAGACCCAGTACTTC.

The chain links TRBV18 to TRBJ2-7, with D maybe TRBD2 (5 bases). Per the germline V gene, CDR1 is KGHSH and CDR2 is LQKENI. V lost 0 bases, J lost 6 bases, and 15 bases lay in between. The CDR3 spans 15 residues. The CDR3 region is CASSPPSGSDREQYF. The CDR3 bases are TGTGCCAGCTCACCACCATCGGGGTCCGACCGCGAGCAGTACTTC.

This clone was counted only a few times. This CDR3 is CASSSSGRKTDTQYF. The DNA for the CDR3 is TGTGCCAGTAGTAGCAGCGGGAGAAAGACAGATACGCAGTATTTT. The J gene is TRBJ2-3, the V gene TRBV19, with 8 nucleotides matching TRBD2. The junction had 6 bases not matched to a gene; V was cut back by 4 bases and J by 3 bases. Germline V CDR1 and CDR2: LNHDA, SQIVND (reference sequence). This CDR3 region has 15 residues.

The chain is built from TRBV7-6 and TRBJ2-1; perhaps TRBD2 as D (5 bases). V lost 4 bases to trimming and J lost 12 bases, with 16 bases between them. Germline CDR1 SGHVS, CDR2 FNYEAQ. The CDR3 runs 13 residues. The CDR3: CASSSLPRDRQFF. The CDR3, as DNA: TGTGCCAGCAGCTCTCTCCCCCGGGATCGGCAGTTCTTC. Complete variable domain (other parts from reference TRBV7-6 and TRBJ2-1): GAGVSQSPRYKVTKRGQDVALRCDPISGHVSLYWYRQALGQGPEFLTYFNYEAQQDKSGLPNDRFSAERPEGSISTLTIQRTEQRDSAMYRCASSSLPRDRQFFGPGTRLTVL.

V usage is TRBV30 and J usage is TRBJ2-5; 9 positions agree with TRBD2. V lost 7 bases and J lost 4; bases outside the gene matches: 7. The CDR3 has 13 residues. Germline CDR1 GTSNPN, CDR2 SVGIG (reference sequence). The CDR3 DNA is TGTGCCTTCCGTAGCGGGAGCCGAGAGACCCAGTACTTC. Protein: CAFRSGSRETQYF.

The V gene is TRBV5-1, the J gene TRBJ2-5, with D perhaps TRBD2 (5 bases). V lost 0 bases, J lost 1 base, and 13 bases lay in between. The CDR3 consists of 16 residues. CDR1 SGHRS and CDR2 YFSETQ come from the germline V gene. The CDR3 sequence is CASSLASSRGQETQYF. CDR3 DNA: TGCGCCAGCAGCTTGGCCTCGTCACGGGGCCAAGAGACCCAGTACTTC.